A single sample is the source of the 2 T cell receptor beta chains below, sequenced in a study of T cell responses to AZD1222 COVID-19 vaccine. Sequencing used immunoSEQ multiplex PCR; TCRdb keeps in-frame clones, though not all of them. The table shows approximately 130,000 clones, with roughly 93% occurring only once. The material was peripheral blood, obtained on day 0 of AZD1222 vaccination. The receptors here all came from an adult in good health.

CDR3: CASSPDRFNGYTF. The CDR3 DNA sequence: TGTGCCAGCAGCCCGGACAGGTTTAATGGCTACACCTTC. This chain links TRBV3-1 (or the pseudogene TRBV3-2) with TRBJ1-2, with 7 bases lining up with TRBD1. The CDR3 has 13 amino acids. J gave up 6 bases and V 4 bases, and 5 bases lay outside the gene matches. The germline V gene has CDR1 LGHDT and CDR2 YNNKEL (reference sequence).

CDR3 protein: CASSLLGGVDTEAFF. CDR3 DNA: TGTGCCAGCAGTTTATTGGGGGGGGTTGACACTGAAGCTTTCTTT. This chain uses TRBV28 with TRBJ1-1, with a tentative D call TRBD1 (5 bases). CDR1 MDHEN and CDR2 SYDVKM come from the germline V gene. V was pared by 1 base and J by 3 bases, with 12 bases between. The CDR3 spans 15 residues.